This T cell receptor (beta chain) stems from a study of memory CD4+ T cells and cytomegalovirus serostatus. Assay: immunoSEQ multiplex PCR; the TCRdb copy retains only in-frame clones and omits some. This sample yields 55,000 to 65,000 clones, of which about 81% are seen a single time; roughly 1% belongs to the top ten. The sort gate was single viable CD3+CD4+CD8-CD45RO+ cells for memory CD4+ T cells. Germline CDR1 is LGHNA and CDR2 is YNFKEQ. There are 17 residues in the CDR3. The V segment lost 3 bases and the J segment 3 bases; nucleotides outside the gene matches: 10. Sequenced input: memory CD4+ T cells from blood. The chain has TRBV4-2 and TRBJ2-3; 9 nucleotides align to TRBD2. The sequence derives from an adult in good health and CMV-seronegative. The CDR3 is CASSQGGSGRTTDTQYF. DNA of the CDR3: TGTGCCAGCAGCCAGGGAGGGAGCGGGAGGACGACAGATACGCAGTATTTT.